The rows below give T cell receptor beta chains drawn from one sample of a study of blood T cell repertoires in COVID-19. Sequenced by immunoSEQ multiplex PCR; TCRdb stores in-frame clones only, minus some. Of about 73,000 clones listed, 89% are singletons. The sequenced sample consisted of peripheral blood. The source is a man older than 75 with acute or convalescent COVID-19. Both conserved end residues are part of each CDR3. Each record gives: D gene, clone size, V gene, J gene, CDR3 DNA, CDR3 protein. The D gene is left open where the match is weak. The size field is filled for only some rows; it gives once, few, many or a size class.

d_gene: .
abundance: once
v_gene: TRBV4-1
j_gene: TRBJ1-5
CDR3nt: TGCGCCAGCAGCCAAGATTACAGTGTGATTAGCAATCAGCCCCAGCATTTT
CDR3aa: CASSQDYSVISNQPQHF

d_gene: .
abundance: .
v_gene: TRBV19
j_gene: TRBJ1-1
CDR3nt: TGTGCCAGTAGTATTGATCAGGGCGCGAACACTGAAGCTTTCTTT
CDR3aa: CASSIDQGANTEAFF

d_gene: TRBD2
abundance: once
v_gene: TRBV4-1
j_gene: TRBJ2-5
CDR3nt: TGCGCCAGCAGCCAAGAGGAGGCAGCGGGAGAAGAGACCCAGTACTTC
CDR3aa: CASSQEEAAGEETQYF

d_gene: TRBD1
abundance: once
v_gene: TRBV5-6
j_gene: TRBJ1-6
CDR3nt: TGTGCCGGCAGGTACGGGACAGGCAACTATAATTCACCCCTCCACTTT
CDR3aa: CAGRYGTGNYNSPLHF

d_gene: .
abundance: .
v_gene: TRBV9
j_gene: TRBJ1-5
CDR3nt: TGTGCCAGCAGCGTAGGGCCGAATCAGCCCCAGCATTTT
CDR3aa: CASSVGPNQPQHF

d_gene: TRBD2
abundance: .
v_gene: TRBV6-2/TRBV6-3
j_gene: TRBJ2-1
CDR3nt: TGTGCCAGCAGTTACTCGGAGCGGGATAATTCCTACAATGAGCAGTTCTTC
CDR3aa: CASSYSERDNSYNEQFF

d_gene: TRBD1
abundance: .
v_gene: TRBV10-3
j_gene: TRBJ1-2
CDR3nt: TGTGCCATCAGTGAAGGACAGGACTATGGCTACACCTTC
CDR3aa: CAISEGQDYGYTF

d_gene: .
abundance: .
v_gene: TRBV7-9
j_gene: TRBJ1-3
CDR3nt: TGTGCCAGCAGCTCACAGGGAAATGCTGGAAACACCATATATTTT
CDR3aa: CASSSQGNAGNTIYF

d_gene: .
abundance: .
v_gene: TRBV5-5
j_gene: TRBJ1-1
CDR3nt: TGTGCCAGCAGCTTGGGTACAGGTTCAATGAACACTGAAGCTTTCTTT
CDR3aa: CASSLGTGSMNTEAFF

d_gene: .
abundance: .
v_gene: TRBV10-3
j_gene: TRBJ1-5
CDR3nt: TGTGCCATCAGTGGGGGGGACAATCAGCCCCAGCATTTT
CDR3aa: CAISGGDNQPQHF

d_gene: .
abundance: .
v_gene: TRBV9
j_gene: TRBJ1-4
CDR3nt: TGTGCCAGCAGCGTAGAAGGGGGAGCTAATGAAAAACTGTTTTTT
CDR3aa: CASSVEGGANEKLFF

d_gene: .
abundance: .
v_gene: TRBV5-1
j_gene: TRBJ2-7
CDR3nt: TGCGCCAGCAGCTTGGATATAGAGCAGTACTTC
CDR3aa: CASSLDIEQYF

d_gene: TRBD1
abundance: .
v_gene: TRBV15
j_gene: TRBJ1-6
CDR3nt: TGTGCCACTAACAGGGACAGGACCAGAAATTCACCCCTCCACTTT
CDR3aa: CATNRDRTRNSPLHF

d_gene: TRBD2
abundance: few
v_gene: TRBV5-6
j_gene: TRBJ2-7
CDR3nt: TGTGCCAGCAGTTCCTGGACTAGCGGGGGTACGGAGCAGTACTTC
CDR3aa: CASSSWTSGGTEQYF

d_gene: .
abundance: .
v_gene: TRBV11-2
j_gene: TRBJ2-7
CDR3nt: TGTGCCAGCAGCTCCACAGGGATCTACGAGCAGTACTTC
CDR3aa: CASSSTGIYEQYF

d_gene: .
abundance: .
v_gene: TRBV3-1/TRBV3-2
j_gene: TRBJ1-1
CDR3nt: TGTGCCAGCAGCCAAGAAGTACAGATGAACACTGAAGCTTTCTTT
CDR3aa: CASSQEVQMNTEAFF

d_gene: TRBD1
abundance: .
v_gene: TRBV6-5
j_gene: TRBJ1-1
CDR3nt: TGTGCCAGCAGGGACCTTAACAGGGGACGGACTGAAGCTTTCTTT
CDR3aa: CASRDLNRGRTEAFF

d_gene: TRBD1
abundance: .
v_gene: TRBV5-1
j_gene: TRBJ1-3
CDR3nt: TGCGCCAGCAGCTTGAGCAGGGGGCTAGGAAACACCATATATTTT
CDR3aa: CASSLSRGLGNTIYF

d_gene: TRBD2
abundance: once
v_gene: TRBV27
j_gene: TRBJ2-3
CDR3nt: TGTGCCAGCAGTTTTGTGACTAGCGGGATCCCTAGCACAGATACGCAGTATTTT
CDR3aa: CASSFVTSGIPSTDTQYF

d_gene: .
abundance: once
v_gene: TRBV2
j_gene: TRBJ2-7
CDR3nt: TGTGCCAGCAGGTCACAGAGTGACGAGCAGTACTTC
CDR3aa: CASRSQSDEQYF

d_gene: .
abundance: once
v_gene: TRBV18
j_gene: TRBJ1-3
CDR3nt: TGTGCCAGCTCACCAGGGACGGGGACTAACTTTGGAAACACCATATATTTT
CDR3aa: CASSPGTGTNFGNTIYF

d_gene: TRBD2
abundance: .
v_gene: TRBV5-4
j_gene: TRBJ2-7
CDR3nt: TGTGCCAGCAGCTCGGGACTAGCGGGGCCCTACGAGCAGTACTTC
CDR3aa: CASSSGLAGPYEQYF

d_gene: .
abundance: .
v_gene: TRBV7-8
j_gene: TRBJ2-7
CDR3nt: TGTGCCAGCAGCCCCGCGGGGGCATACTCCTACGAGCAGTACTTC
CDR3aa: CASSPAGAYSYEQYF

d_gene: .
abundance: .
v_gene: TRBV5-1
j_gene: TRBJ2-2
CDR3nt: TGCGCCAGCAGCTTGGACAGTACCGGGGAGCTGTTTTTT
CDR3aa: CASSLDSTGELFF

d_gene: TRBD1
abundance: .
v_gene: TRBV30
j_gene: TRBJ1-2
CDR3nt: TGTGCCTGCGCTGTCCCGGGACAGGGGGAATACTATGGCTACACCTTC
CDR3aa: CACAVPGQGEYYGYTF

d_gene: TRBD1
abundance: .
v_gene: TRBV3-1/TRBV3-2
j_gene: TRBJ1-3
CDR3nt: TGTGCCAGCAGCCCACAGGGGGCTGGCGGAAACACCATATATTTT
CDR3aa: CASSPQGAGGNTIYF

d_gene: .
abundance: .
v_gene: TRBV30
j_gene: TRBJ1-5
CDR3nt: TGTGCCTGGAGTGAGCAGGGGAATCAGCCCCAGCATTTT
CDR3aa: CAWSEQGNQPQHF

d_gene: .
abundance: .
v_gene: TRBV5-4
j_gene: TRBJ1-2
CDR3nt: TGTGCCAGCAGCTTTCAACAGGGTGCCCCTTCTGGCTACACCTTC
CDR3aa: CASSFQQGAPSGYTF

d_gene: TRBD1
abundance: .
v_gene: TRBV7-9
j_gene: TRBJ1-6
CDR3nt: TGTGCCAGCAGCTTAGGGTCAGGGGGTAATTCACCCCTCCACTTT
CDR3aa: CASSLGSGGNSPLHF

d_gene: .
abundance: .
v_gene: TRBV19
j_gene: TRBJ1-1
CDR3nt: TGTGCCAGTAGTATAACAAACTATGCCGGAGAGACTGAAGCTTTCTTT
CDR3aa: CASSITNYAGETEAFF

d_gene: .
abundance: .
v_gene: TRBV3-1/TRBV3-2
j_gene: TRBJ2-3
CDR3nt: TGTGCCAGCAGCCAAGTCACCAGCGGTCTCACAGATACGCAGTATTTT
CDR3aa: CASSQVTSGLTDTQYF

d_gene: .
abundance: .
v_gene: TRBV19
j_gene: TRBJ2-2
CDR3nt: TGTGCCAGTAGTACCCAGGGAACCGGGGAGCTGTTTTTT
CDR3aa: CASSTQGTGELFF

d_gene: .
abundance: .
v_gene: TRBV6-6
j_gene: TRBJ1-1
CDR3nt: TGTGCCAGCAGCCTGACAGGTATGAACACTGAAGCTTTCTTT
CDR3aa: CASSLTGMNTEAFF

d_gene: TRBD1
abundance: .
v_gene: TRBV6-6
j_gene: TRBJ1-1
CDR3nt: TGTGCCAGCAGCCGAAACAGGGGTCGCCTCTCGAACACTGAAGCTTTCTTT
CDR3aa: CASSRNRGRLSNTEAFF

d_gene: .
abundance: .
v_gene: TRBV11-2
j_gene: TRBJ1-1
CDR3nt: TGTGCCAGCAGCTTAAGAGACGGAGCGAACACTGAAGCTTTCTTT
CDR3aa: CASSLRDGANTEAFF

d_gene: TRBD1
abundance: .
v_gene: TRBV7-9
j_gene: TRBJ1-1
CDR3nt: TGTGCCAGCAGCGACAGGGAAAACACTGAAGCTTTCTTT
CDR3aa: CASSDRENTEAFF

d_gene: .
abundance: .
v_gene: TRBV9
j_gene: TRBJ2-5
CDR3nt: TGTGCCAGCAGCGTCACAAGAAGGTCGGTAATACCTGGGGGGGAGACCCAGTACTTC
CDR3aa: CASSVTRRSVIPGGETQYF

d_gene: .
abundance: .
v_gene: TRBV3-1/TRBV3-2
j_gene: TRBJ2-5
CDR3nt: TGTGCCAGCAGCCAAGCCCTCAGGAAAGAGACCCAGTACTTC
CDR3aa: CASSQALRKETQYF

d_gene: TRBD1
abundance: .
v_gene: TRBV10-1
j_gene: TRBJ2-3
CDR3nt: TGCGCCAGCAGTGAGTTCGGACAGGGGACGGCAGATACGCAGTATTTT
CDR3aa: CASSEFGQGTADTQYF

d_gene: TRBD2
abundance: .
v_gene: TRBV19
j_gene: TRBJ2-5
CDR3nt: TGTGCCAGTAGTCGGCGTGGCGCAGCGGGAGGGAGAGAGACCCAGTACTTC
CDR3aa: CASSRRGAAGGRETQYF

d_gene: TRBD1
abundance: .
v_gene: TRBV3-1/TRBV3-2
j_gene: TRBJ1-1
CDR3nt: TGTGCCAGCAGGCGCCGGGACAGGGACACTGAAGCTTTCTTT
CDR3aa: CASRRRDRDTEAFF

d_gene: TRBD2
abundance: .
v_gene: TRBV5-4
j_gene: TRBJ2-3
CDR3nt: TGTGCCAGCAGCTTCCCACTAGCGGGACCCACAGATACGCAGTATTTT
CDR3aa: CASSFPLAGPTDTQYF

d_gene: TRBD1
abundance: .
v_gene: TRBV19
j_gene: TRBJ2-2
CDR3nt: TGTGCCAGTAGTATAGGAACAGGGGGCCGGGCCGGGGAGCTGTTTTTT
CDR3aa: CASSIGTGGRAGELFF

d_gene: TRBD2
abundance: .
v_gene: TRBV6-5
j_gene: TRBJ2-3
CDR3nt: TGTGCCAGCGGCCTCGGGGGGGGCACAGATACGCAGTATTTT
CDR3aa: CASGLGGGTDTQYF

d_gene: .
abundance: .
v_gene: TRBV24-1
j_gene: TRBJ1-5
CDR3nt: TGTGCCACCAGTGGGGGGGAGCCCGGAAGGCCCCAGCATTTT
CDR3aa: CATSGGEPGRPQHF

d_gene: TRBD1
abundance: .
v_gene: TRBV30
j_gene: TRBJ1-3
CDR3nt: TGTGCCGGCTGGGACAGTAACTCTGGAAACACCATATATTTT
CDR3aa: CAGWDSNSGNTIYF

d_gene: TRBD1
abundance: .
v_gene: TRBV2
j_gene: TRBJ1-2
CDR3nt: TGTGCCAGCATATCCACAGGGGCCAACTATGGCTACACCTTC
CDR3aa: CASISTGANYGYTF

d_gene: TRBD1
abundance: .
v_gene: TRBV19
j_gene: TRBJ2-2
CDR3nt: TGTGCCAGTAGTATACAGGGGGCTACCGGGGAGCTGTTTTTT
CDR3aa: CASSIQGATGELFF

d_gene: TRBD1
abundance: .
v_gene: TRBV18
j_gene: TRBJ2-5
CDR3nt: TGTGCCAGCTCAAGGGACAGGGGGCTGGAGACCCAGTACTTC
CDR3aa: CASSRDRGLETQYF

d_gene: TRBD1
abundance: .
v_gene: TRBV9
j_gene: TRBJ1-3
CDR3nt: TGTGCCAGCAGCTCCGGGACAGGGATCTCTGGAAACACCATATATTTT
CDR3aa: CASSSGTGISGNTIYF

d_gene: .
abundance: .
v_gene: TRBV5-8
j_gene: TRBJ2-3
CDR3nt: TGTGCCAGCCCTCAGGTCTGGGGCCCCGCAGATACGCAGTATTTT
CDR3aa: CASPQVWGPADTQYF

d_gene: TRBD2
abundance: .
v_gene: TRBV10-2
j_gene: TRBJ2-2
CDR3nt: TGCGCCAGCAGCGAGACTAGCGGGAGAATTTCCGGGGAGCTGTTTTTT
CDR3aa: CASSETSGRISGELFF

d_gene: TRBD2
abundance: .
v_gene: TRBV27
j_gene: TRBJ2-3
CDR3nt: TGTGCCAGCAGTTGGGGGACTAGCGGGAGACTCACAGATACGCAGTATTTT
CDR3aa: CASSWGTSGRLTDTQYF